This T cell receptor beta chain was obtained from a study of human T cells and chemical hapten exposure. Overall study findings and caveats: As patch test score rose, PT1 expanded TCR counts tended to rise as well. No alteration of TCRs above 1 in 1000 frequency was seen with DPC sensitization. Significantly greater numbers of large CDR3 similarity clusters came from expanded TCRs than from controls.

Points on this clonotype: Its antigen is still unknown.

Per the germline V gene, CDR1 is KGHDR and CDR2 is SFDVKD. With 1 base removed from V and 6 bases from J, the gap between germline ends came to 6 bases. The CDR3 sequence is 13 residues long. Time point meaning: pre-sensitization, week 0. Treatment denoted: therapeutic diphenylcyclopropenone sensitization with weekly scalp DPC. Total RNA extraction was carried out from unfractionated whole blood. MiXCR was run by TCRdb on the RACE reads, yielding one entry per CDR3 protein. The sample includes 85,000 to 90,000 distinct CDR3 sequences, approximately 9.9% seen only once; the top ten take roughly 4%. The material sequenced was whole blood, taken in connection with sensitization to the hapten diphenylcyclopropenone (DPC). This sequence joins TRBV24-1 and TRBJ2-4; weak D call: TRBD1 (5 bases). This sequence was found in a woman aged 40 to 50 with alopecia areata. Some clones in this sample may be carry-over from other donors' samples. Written as DNA, the CDR3 is TGTGCCACCAGTGATTTCACAGGAAACATTCAGTACTTC. It is translated as CATSDFTGNIQYF.